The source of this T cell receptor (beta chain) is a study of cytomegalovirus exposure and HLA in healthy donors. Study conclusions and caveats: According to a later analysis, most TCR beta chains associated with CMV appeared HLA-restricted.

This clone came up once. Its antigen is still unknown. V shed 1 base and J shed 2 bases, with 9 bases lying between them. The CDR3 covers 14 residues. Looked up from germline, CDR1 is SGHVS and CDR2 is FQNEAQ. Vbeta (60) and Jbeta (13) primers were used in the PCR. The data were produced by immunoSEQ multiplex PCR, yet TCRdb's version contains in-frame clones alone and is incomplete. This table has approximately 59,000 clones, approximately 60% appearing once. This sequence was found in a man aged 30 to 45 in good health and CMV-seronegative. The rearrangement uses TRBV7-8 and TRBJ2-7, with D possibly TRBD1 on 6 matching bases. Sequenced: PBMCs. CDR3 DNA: TGTGCCAGCAGCTTAGGAGCAGGGGCCTACGAGCAGTACTTC. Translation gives CASSLGAGAYEQYF.